Listed here is a single TCR beta chain. The V segment lost 2 bases and the J segment 1 base; nucleotides outside the gene matches: 1. There are 14 residues in the CDR3. Germline CDR1 DFQATT, CDR2 SNEGSKA (reference sequence). The sample originates from a study of CD8 T cells in Susac syndrome. As controls, healthy donors matched for age and sex were used. TEMRA cells were FACS-enriched, while CD8+ and CD4+ T cells were negatively isolated. RNA was extracted with the RNeasy kit, and a quantity of roughly 0.5 to 1 ug was reverse transcribed using random hexamers. TCRdb reanalysed the immunoSEQ multiplex PCR reads using MiXCR and keeps one entry per CDR3 protein. The table records under 200,000 distinct CDR3 sequences, 90% to 95% of them present only once.

What was sequenced was CD4+ T cells from PBMCs. This TCR was recovered from a human donor in good health. This chain links TRBV20-1 with TRBJ2-2; 7 nucleotides agree with TRBD1. In DNA, the CDR3 is TGCAGTGCTAGAAGGACAGGGAACACCGGGGAGCTGTTTTTT. It yields the protein CSARRTGNTGELFF.